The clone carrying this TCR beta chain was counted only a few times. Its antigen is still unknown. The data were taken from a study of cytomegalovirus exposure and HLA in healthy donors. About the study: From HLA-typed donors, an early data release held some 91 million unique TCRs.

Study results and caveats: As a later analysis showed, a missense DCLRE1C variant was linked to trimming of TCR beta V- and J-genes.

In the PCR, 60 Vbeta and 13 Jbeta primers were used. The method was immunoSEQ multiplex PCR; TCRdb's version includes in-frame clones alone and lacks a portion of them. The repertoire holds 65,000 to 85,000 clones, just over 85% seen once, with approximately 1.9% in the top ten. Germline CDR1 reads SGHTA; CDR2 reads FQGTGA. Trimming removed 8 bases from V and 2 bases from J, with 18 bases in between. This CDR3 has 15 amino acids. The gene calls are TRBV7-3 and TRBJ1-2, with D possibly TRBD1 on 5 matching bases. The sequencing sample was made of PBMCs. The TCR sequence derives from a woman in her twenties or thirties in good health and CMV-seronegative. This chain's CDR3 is CASAPGGDRNYGYTF. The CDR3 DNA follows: TGTGCCAGCGCCCCTGGGGGGGATCGCAACTATGGCTACACCTTC.